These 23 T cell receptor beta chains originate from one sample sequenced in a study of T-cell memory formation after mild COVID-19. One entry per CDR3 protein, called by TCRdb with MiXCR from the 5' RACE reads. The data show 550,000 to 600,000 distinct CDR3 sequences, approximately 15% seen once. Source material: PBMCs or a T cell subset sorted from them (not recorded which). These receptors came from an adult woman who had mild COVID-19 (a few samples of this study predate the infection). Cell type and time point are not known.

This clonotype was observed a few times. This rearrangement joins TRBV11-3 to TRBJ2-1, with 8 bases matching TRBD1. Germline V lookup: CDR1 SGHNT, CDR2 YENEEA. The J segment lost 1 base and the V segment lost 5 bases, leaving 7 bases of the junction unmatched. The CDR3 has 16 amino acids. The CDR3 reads CASSERGQGSYNEQFF. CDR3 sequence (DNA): TGTGCCAGCAGCGAACGAGGACAGGGATCCTACAATGAGCAGTTCTTC.

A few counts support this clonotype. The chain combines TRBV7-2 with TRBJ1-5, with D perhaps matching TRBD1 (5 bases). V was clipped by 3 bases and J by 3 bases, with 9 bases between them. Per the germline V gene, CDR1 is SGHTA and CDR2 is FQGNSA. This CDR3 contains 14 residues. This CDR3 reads CASSFRQLNQPQHF. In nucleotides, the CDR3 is TGTGCCAGCAGCTTTCGACAGCTCAATCAGCCCCAGCATTTT.

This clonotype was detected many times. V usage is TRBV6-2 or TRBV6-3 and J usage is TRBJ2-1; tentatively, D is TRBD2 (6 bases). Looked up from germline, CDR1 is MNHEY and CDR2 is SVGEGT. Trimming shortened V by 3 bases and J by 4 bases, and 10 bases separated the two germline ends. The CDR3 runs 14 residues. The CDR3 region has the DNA TGTGCCAGCAGTTATCGGGCGGGGTACAATGAGCAGTTCTTC. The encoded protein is CASSYRAGYNEQFF.

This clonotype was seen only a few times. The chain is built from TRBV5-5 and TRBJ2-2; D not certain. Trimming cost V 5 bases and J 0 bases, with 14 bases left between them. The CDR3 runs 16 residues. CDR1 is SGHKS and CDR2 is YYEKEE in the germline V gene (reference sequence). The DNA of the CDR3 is TGTGCCAGCAGTCATGGCGGCAACGCGAACACCGGGGAGCTGTTTTTT. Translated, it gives CASSHGGNANTGELFF.

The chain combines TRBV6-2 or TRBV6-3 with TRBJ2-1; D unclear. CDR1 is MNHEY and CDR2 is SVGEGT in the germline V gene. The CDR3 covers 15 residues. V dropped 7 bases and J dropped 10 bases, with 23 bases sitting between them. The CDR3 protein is CASISDGGSSSEQFF. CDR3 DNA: TGTGCCAGCATCTCCGACGGTGGCTCCTCCTCCGAGCAGTTCTTC.

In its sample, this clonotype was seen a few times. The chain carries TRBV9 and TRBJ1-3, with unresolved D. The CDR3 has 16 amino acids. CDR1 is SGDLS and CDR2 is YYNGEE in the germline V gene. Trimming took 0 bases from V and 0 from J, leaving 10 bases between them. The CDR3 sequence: CASSVDRHHSGNTIYF. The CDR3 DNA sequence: TGTGCCAGCAGCGTAGACCGTCACCACTCTGGAAACACCATATATTTT.

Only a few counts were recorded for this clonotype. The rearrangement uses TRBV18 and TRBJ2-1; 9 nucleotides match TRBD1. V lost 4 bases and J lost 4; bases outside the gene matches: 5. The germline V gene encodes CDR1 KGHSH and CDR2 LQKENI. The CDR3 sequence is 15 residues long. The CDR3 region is CASSRPGTGYNEQFF. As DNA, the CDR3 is TGTGCCAGCTCACGTCCCGGGACAGGGTACAATGAGCAGTTCTTC. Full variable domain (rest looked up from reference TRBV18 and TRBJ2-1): NAGVMQNPRHLVRRRGQEARLRCSPMKGHSHVYWYRQLPEEGLKFMVYLQKENIIDESGMPKERFSAEFPKEGPSILRIQQVVRGDSAAYFCASSRPGTGYNEQFFGPGTRLTVL.

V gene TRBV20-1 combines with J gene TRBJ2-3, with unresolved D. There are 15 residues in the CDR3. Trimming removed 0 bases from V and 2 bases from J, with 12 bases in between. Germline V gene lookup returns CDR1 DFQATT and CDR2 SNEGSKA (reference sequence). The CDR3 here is CSARDRSRFTDTQYF. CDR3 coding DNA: TGCAGTGCTAGAGACAGATCCCGGTTCACAGATACGCAGTATTTT.

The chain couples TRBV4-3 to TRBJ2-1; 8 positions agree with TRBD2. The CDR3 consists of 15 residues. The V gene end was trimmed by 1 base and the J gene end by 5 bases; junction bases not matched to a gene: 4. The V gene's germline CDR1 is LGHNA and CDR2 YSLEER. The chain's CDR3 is CASSQGSGIDNEQFF. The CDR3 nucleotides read TGCGCCAGCAGCCAAGGTAGCGGGATTGACAATGAGCAGTTCTTC.

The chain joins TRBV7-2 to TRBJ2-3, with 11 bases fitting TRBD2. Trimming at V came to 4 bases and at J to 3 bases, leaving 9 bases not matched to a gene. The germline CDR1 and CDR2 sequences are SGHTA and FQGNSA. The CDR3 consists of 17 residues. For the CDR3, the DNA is TGTGCCAGCAGCTCTAGGGGTAGCGGGAGGGGTACAGATACGCAGTATTTT. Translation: CASSSRGSGRGTDTQYF.

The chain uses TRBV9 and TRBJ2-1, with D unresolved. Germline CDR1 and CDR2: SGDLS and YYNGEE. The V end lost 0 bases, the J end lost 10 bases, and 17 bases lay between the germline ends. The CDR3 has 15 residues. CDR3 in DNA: TGTGCCAGCAGCGTAGGGTCTACCCCCTCAAGAGAGCAGTTCTTC. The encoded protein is CASSVGSTPSREQFF.

Here the CDR3 DNA reads TGTGCCAGCAGTGAGGAGATACAGGGGGAAGCTTTCTTT. It codes for CASSEEIQGEAFF. This rearrangement joins TRBV2 to TRBJ1-1, with TRBD1 matching over 7 bases. V shed 3 bases, J shed 8 bases, and the junction held 6 bases outside the gene matches. From germline, CDR1 is SNHLY and CDR2 FYNNEI. This CDR3 contains 13 residues.

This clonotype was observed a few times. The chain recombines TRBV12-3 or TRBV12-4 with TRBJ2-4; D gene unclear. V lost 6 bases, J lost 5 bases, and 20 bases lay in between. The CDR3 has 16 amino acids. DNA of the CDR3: TGTGCCAGCAGCCTCCTACCCCCACAGAACCAAAACATTCAGTACTTC. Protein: CASSLLPPQNQNIQYF.

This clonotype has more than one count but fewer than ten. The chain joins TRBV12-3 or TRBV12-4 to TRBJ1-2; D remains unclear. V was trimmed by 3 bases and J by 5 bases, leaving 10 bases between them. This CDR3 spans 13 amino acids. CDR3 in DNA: TGTGCCAGCAGTTTGGCAGCACAGTATGGCTACACCTTC. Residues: CASSLAAQYGYTF.

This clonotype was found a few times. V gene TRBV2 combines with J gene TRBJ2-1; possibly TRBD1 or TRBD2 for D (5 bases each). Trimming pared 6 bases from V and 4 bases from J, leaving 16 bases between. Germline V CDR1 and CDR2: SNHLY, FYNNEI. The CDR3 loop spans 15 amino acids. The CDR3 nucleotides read TGTGCCAGCAGGGAGCTGGGGACCCATTACAATGAGCAGTTCTTC. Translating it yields CASRELGTHYNEQFF.

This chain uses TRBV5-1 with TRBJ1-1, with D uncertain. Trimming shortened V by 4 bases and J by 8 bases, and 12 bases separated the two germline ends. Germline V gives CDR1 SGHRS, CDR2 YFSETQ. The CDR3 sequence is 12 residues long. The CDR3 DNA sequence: TGCGCCAGCAGCCCATTCGGCGCCGAAGCTTTCTTT. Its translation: CASSPFGAEAFF.

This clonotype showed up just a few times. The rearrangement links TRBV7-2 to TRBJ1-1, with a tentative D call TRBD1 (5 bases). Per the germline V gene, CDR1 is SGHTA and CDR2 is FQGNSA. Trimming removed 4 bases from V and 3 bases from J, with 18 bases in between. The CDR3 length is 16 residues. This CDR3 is CASSWDMGRIDTEAFF. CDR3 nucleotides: TGTGCCAGCAGCTGGGATATGGGGCGAATTGACACTGAAGCTTTCTTT.

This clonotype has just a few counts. The CDR3 sequence: CASSESHRGNQPQHF. CDR3 sequence (DNA): TGTGCCAGCAGTGAATCCCACAGGGGAAATCAGCCCCAGCATTTT. The chain joins TRBV6-1 to TRBJ1-5, with 7 bases identical to TRBD1. CDR3 length equals 15 residues. Germline V gene data show CDR1 as MNHNS and CDR2 as SASEGT. The ends lost 2 bases at V and 4 bases at J; junction bases unmatched: 5.

In DNA form, the CDR3 reads TGTGCCAGCAGCCCCCAGACTTACAATGAGCAGTTCTTC. Amino acid sequence: CASSPQTYNEQFF. The gene calls are TRBV3-1 and TRBJ2-1; D gene unclear. The CDR3 runs 13 residues. In germline, CDR1 is LGHDT, CDR2 YNNKEL (reference sequence). V shed 4 bases and J shed 4 bases, with 8 bases lying between them.

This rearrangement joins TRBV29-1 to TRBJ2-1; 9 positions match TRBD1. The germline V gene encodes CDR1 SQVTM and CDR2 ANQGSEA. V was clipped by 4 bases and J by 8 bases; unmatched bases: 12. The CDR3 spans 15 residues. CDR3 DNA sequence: TGCAGCGTTGTCCCGACAGGGGGTCTAGTCCATGAGCAGTTCTTC. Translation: CSVVPTGGLVHEQFF.

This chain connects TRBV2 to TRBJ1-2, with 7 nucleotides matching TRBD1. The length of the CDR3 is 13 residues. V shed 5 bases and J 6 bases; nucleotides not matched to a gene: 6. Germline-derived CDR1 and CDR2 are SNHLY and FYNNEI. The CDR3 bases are TGTGCCAGCAGTCCCAGGGGGGGGAATGGCTACACCTTC. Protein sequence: CASSPRGGNGYTF.

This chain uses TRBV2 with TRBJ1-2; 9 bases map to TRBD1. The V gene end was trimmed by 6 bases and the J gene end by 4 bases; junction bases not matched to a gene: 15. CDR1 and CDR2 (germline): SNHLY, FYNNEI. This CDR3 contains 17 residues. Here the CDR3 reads CASREFVIRTGAYGYTF. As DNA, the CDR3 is TGTGCCAGCAGGGAGTTCGTTATCCGGACAGGGGCCTATGGCTACACCTTC.

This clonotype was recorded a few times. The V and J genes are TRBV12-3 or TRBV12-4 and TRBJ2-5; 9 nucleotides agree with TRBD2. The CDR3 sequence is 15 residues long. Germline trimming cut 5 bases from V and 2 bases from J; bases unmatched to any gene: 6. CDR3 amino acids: CASSPGGGGQETQYF. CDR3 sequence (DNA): TGTGCCAGCAGTCCGGGCGGGGGGGGTCAAGAGACCCAGTACTTC.